Listed here are 19 T cell receptor beta chains from one sample, sequenced in a study of T cells in Graves' hyperthyroidism and ophthalmopathy (dated by TCRdb to between 2018 and 2021). Library method: multiplex PCR. Instrument on record: Illumina HiSeq 2000. The TCR beta CDR3 regions were amplified from the RNA transcripts. A first-round RT-PCR of the TCR CDR3 used the HTBI primer set with the Qiagen OneStep RT-PCR kit. The public reads were quality trimmed at Q25 with fastp and then assembled into clones with MiXCR by TCRdb, keeping productive beta chains. Rows are unified per CDR3 protein, each entry keeping the most common DNA and genes. This sample holds more than 300,000 distinct CDR3 sequences; approximately 15% were observed only once. 20% to 25% of the sample is held by the ten biggest clonotypes. Source material: blood. The receptors derive from a woman younger than 45 with Graves' hyperthyroidism.

This clonotype came up a few times. The J gene is TRBJ1-5, the V gene TRBV6-5; 7 nucleotides line up with TRBD1. V lost 4 bases and J lost 6; bases outside the gene matches: 12. Germline V gene sequence: CDR1 MNHEY, CDR2 SVGAGI. There are 16 residues in the CDR3. The CDR3 loop is CASSSANRGLGQPQHF. The CDR3 coding sequence is TGTGCCAGCAGTTCGGCCAACAGGGGACTGGGTCAGCCCCAGCATTTT.

This clonotype was recorded many times. The chain recombines TRBV28 with TRBJ2-3, with D possibly TRBD1 on 6 matching bases. Germline CDR1 is MDHEN and CDR2 is SYDVKM. V lost 5 bases, J lost 6 bases, and 15 bases lay in between. This CDR3 has 14 residues. The chain's CDR3 is CASSPPYRVDTQYF. The CDR3 bases are TGTGCCAGCAGTCCCCCATACAGGGTCGATACGCAGTATTTT. Complete variable domain (other parts from reference TRBV28 and TRBJ2-3): DVKVTQSSRYLVKRTGEKVFLECVQDMDHENMFWYRQDPGLGLRLIYFSYDVKMKEKGDIPEGYSVSREKKERFSLILESASTNQTSMYLCASSPPYRVDTQYFGPGTRLTVL.

The V and J genes are TRBV19 and TRBJ2-7; D is perhaps TRBD1 (5 bases). Looked up from germline, CDR1 is LNHDA and CDR2 is SQIVND (reference sequence). Trimming stripped 8 bases from V and 2 bases from J, with 13 bases between. CDR3 length: 13 amino acids. CDR3 loop: CASGAPGPYEQYF. The DNA of the CDR3 is TGTGCCAGTGGGGCGCCGGGCCCCTACGAGCAGTACTTC.

About this clonotype itself: A much larger clone sits a single nucleotide away, making a read error possible. The chain recombines TRBV2 with TRBJ1-2; D is ambiguous. From germline, CDR1 is SNHLY and CDR2 FYNNEI. The CDR3 length is 11 residues. The CDR3, as DNA: TGTGCCAGCAGTGAGCGAGGTGGCCACACCTTC. Translating gives CASSERGGHTF.

This clonotype was detected a few times. J is TRBJ2-5 and V is TRBV18, with unresolved D. Trimming took off 0 bases at V and 5 bases at J, with 13 bases between the two ends. The CDR3 is 15 amino acids. The germline CDR1 and CDR2 sequences are KGHSH and LQKENI. The DNA of the CDR3 is TGTGCCAGCTCACCACCAGGGATTATATCGGAGACCCAGTACTTC. Encoded protein: CASSPPGIISETQYF.

The chain carries TRBV6-1 and TRBJ2-7, with D perhaps TRBD2 (6 bases). V was pared by 4 bases and J by 2 bases, with 12 bases between. This CDR3 contains 14 residues. Germline V gene data show CDR1 as MNHNS and CDR2 as SASEGT. The CDR3 region is CASSGRAGPYEQYF. The CDR3 coding sequence is TGTGCCAGCAGTGGGCGCGCGGGACCCTACGAGCAGTACTTC.

This clonotype has a count of ten or more. V usage is TRBV11-2 and J usage is TRBJ2-3; D is ambiguous. Germline lookup yields CDR1 SGHAT and CDR2 FQNNGV. This CDR3 spans 15 amino acids. The ends were cut back, 3 bases at V and 1 base at J, with 11 bases in the middle. CDR3: CASSLGRYGTDTQYF. The DNA of the CDR3 is TGTGCCAGCAGCTTGGGCAGGTACGGCACAGATACGCAGTATTTT. Combining the CDR3 with reference TRBV11-2 and TRBJ2-3 gives the whole variable domain EAGVAQSPRYKIIEKRQSVAFWCNPISGHATLYWYQQILGQGPKLLIQFQNNGVVDDSQLPKDRFSAERLKGVDSTLKIQPAKLEDSAVYLCASSLGRYGTDTQYFGPGTRLTVL.

This clonotype has more than one count but fewer than ten. The chain carries TRBV7-2 and TRBJ1-5; D not resolved. Germline V gene sequence: CDR1 SGHTA, CDR2 FQGNSA. Trimming took 5 bases from V and 4 from J, leaving 6 bases between them. The CDR3 has 12 amino acids. The CDR3 reads CASSKNNQPQHF. In DNA, the CDR3 is TGTGCCAGCAGCAAGAATAATCAGCCCCAGCATTTT. The whole variable domain, filled in from reference TRBV7-2 and TRBJ1-5, reads GAGVSQSPSNKVTEKGKDVELRCDPISGHTALYWYRQSLGQGLEFLIYFQGNSAPDKSGLPSDRFSAERTGGSVSTLTIQRTQQEDSAVYLCASSKNNQPQHFGDGTRLSIL.

On this clonotype itself: A read error is possible here, since a much larger clone lies one base away. The J gene is TRBJ1-1, the V gene TRBV29-1; 7 bases are shared with TRBD1. This CDR3 spans 14 amino acids. Germline V gene data show CDR1 as SQVTM and CDR2 as ANQGSEA. The CDR3 is CNVVPDRMNTEAFF. The CDR3 DNA reads as TGCAACGTTGTCCCGGACAGGATGAACACTGAAGCTTTCTTT.

There are a few counts of this clonotype. The J gene is TRBJ2-1, the V gene TRBV20-1; 13 bases line up with TRBD2. Losses at the gene ends were 5 bases for V and 0 bases for J; bases not matched to a gene: 7. The CDR3 totals 17 residues. Germline CDR1 DFQATT, CDR2 SNEGSKA (reference sequence). CDR3 amino acids: CSAAGTSGALSYNEQFF. The DNA for the CDR3 is TGCAGTGCTGCCGGGACTAGCGGGGCTCTCTCCTACAATGAGCAGTTCTTC.

At least ten counts were recorded for this clonotype. The chain employs TRBV6-5 and TRBJ2-2; no firm D call. With 2 bases removed from V and 4 bases from J, the gap between germline ends came to 5 bases. The CDR3 totals 13 residues. Looked up from germline, CDR1 is MNHEY and CDR2 is SVGAGI. The DNA for the CDR3 is TGTGCCAGCAGTTACGTGTCCACCGGGGAGCTGTTTTTT. The encoded protein is CASSYVSTGELFF.

This clonotype was counted many times. V usage is TRBV28 and J usage is TRBJ2-7, with 7 positions matching TRBD1. The V gene end was trimmed by 6 bases and the J gene end by 3 bases; junction bases not matched to a gene: 5. Germline values: CDR1 MDHEN, CDR2 SYDVKM. The CDR3 is 13 amino acids. CDR3 bases: TGTGCCAGCAGCCAGGGACAGTACTACGAGCAGTACTTC. Translated: CASSQGQYYEQYF.

This clonotype has ten or more counts. The chain combines TRBV6-2 or TRBV6-3 with TRBJ2-1; D remains ambiguous. Trimming cost V 2 bases and J 5 bases, with 7 bases left between them. Germline lookup yields CDR1 MNHEY and CDR2 SVGEGT. The CDR3 loop spans 13 amino acids. The CDR3 sequence: CASSYQENNEQFF. The CDR3 bases are TGTGCCAGCAGTTACCAGGAGAACAATGAGCAGTTCTTC.

In this sample, this clonotype turned up a few times. V is TRBV7-9 and J is TRBJ2-1; D possibly corresponds to TRBD1 (5 bases). Trimming removed 1 base from V and 6 bases from J, with 13 bases in between. CDR1 is SEHNR and CDR2 is FQNEAQ in the germline V gene (reference sequence). This CDR3 has 15 residues. The CDR3 DNA is TGTGCCAGCAGCTTAGGGGGCACCAAGCTCAATGAGCAGTTCTTC. Residues: CASSLGGTKLNEQFF.

This clonotype has only a few counts. The V gene is TRBV20-1, the J gene TRBJ2-5; TRBD1 aligns across 9 bases. Per the germline V gene, CDR1 is DFQATT and CDR2 is SNEGSKA (reference sequence). This CDR3 is 15 amino acids long. V was clipped by 5 bases and J by 5 bases; unmatched bases: 12. CDR3 loop: CSACHGTGKIETQYF. The CDR3 DNA reads TGCAGTGCTTGTCACGGGACAGGGAAAATCGAGACCCAGTACTTC.

There are many counts of this clonotype. J is TRBJ2-5 and V is TRBV12-3 or TRBV12-4; 7 nucleotides align to TRBD1. The V segment lost 4 bases and the J segment 5 bases; nucleotides outside the gene matches: 19. This CDR3 contains 18 residues. CDR3 DNA sequence: TGTGCCAGCAGTTCCCGGGGAAGGGGGCGCGCTCTGAGGGAGACCCAGTACTTC. Translated, it gives CASSSRGRGRALRETQYF.

This clonotype was counted at least ten times. The chain recombines TRBV20-1 with TRBJ1-5; 12 bases align to TRBD1. Unmatched junction bases numbered 6, after V lost 3 bases and J lost 6 bases. Germline-derived CDR1 and CDR2 are DFQATT and SNEGSKA (reference sequence). The CDR3 runs to 15 residues. The CDR3 spells CSASNRDRGLQPQHF. DNA for the CDR3: TGCAGTGCTAGTAATCGGGACAGGGGGCTTCAGCCCCAGCATTTT.

The chain links TRBV29-1 to TRBJ2-1; TRBD2 agrees at 8 bases. The length of the CDR3 is 12 residues. The germline CDR1 and CDR2 sequences are SQVTM and ANQGSEA. Trimming at V came to 7 bases and at J to 9 bases, leaving 8 bases not matched to a gene. This chain's CDR3 is CSAHSGKTEQFF. In DNA form, the CDR3 reads TGCAGCGCACATAGCGGGAAGACTGAGCAGTTCTTC.

This clonotype was counted between two and nine times. The genes are TRBV6-2 or TRBV6-3 and TRBJ2-4; D is uncertain. The V and J ends lost 5 bases and 8 bases respectively, with 7 bases between them. The CDR3 totals 11 residues. The germline CDR1 and CDR2 sequences are MNHEY and SVGEGT. The CDR3 region has the DNA TGTGCCAGCAGTAGAGTATACATTCAGTACTTC. Translation: CASSRVYIQYF.